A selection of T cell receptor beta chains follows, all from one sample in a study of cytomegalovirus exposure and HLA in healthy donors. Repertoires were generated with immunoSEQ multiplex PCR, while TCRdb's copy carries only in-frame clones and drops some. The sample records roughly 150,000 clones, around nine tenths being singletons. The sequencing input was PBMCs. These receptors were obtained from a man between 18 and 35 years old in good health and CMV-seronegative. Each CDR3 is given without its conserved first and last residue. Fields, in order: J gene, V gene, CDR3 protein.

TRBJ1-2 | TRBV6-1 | ASKQAPYGYT
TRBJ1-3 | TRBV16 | ASSQSARDSTIY
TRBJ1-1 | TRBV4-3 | ASSQERARGTEAF
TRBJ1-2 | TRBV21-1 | ASSKENPRQSNYGYT
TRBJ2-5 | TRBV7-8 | ASSLQGPQY
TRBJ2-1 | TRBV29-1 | SVAGRVDNEQF
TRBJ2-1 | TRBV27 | ASKLQGSYNEQF
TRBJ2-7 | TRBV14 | ASSRLQTPNHYEQY
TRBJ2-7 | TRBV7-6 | ASSPQGLGSYEQY
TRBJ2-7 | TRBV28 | ASSFPGLASYEQY
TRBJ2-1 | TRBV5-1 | ASSWGTGAQDNEQF
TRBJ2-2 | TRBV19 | ASSIKGRGFTGELF
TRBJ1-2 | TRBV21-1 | ASSKQGYGYT
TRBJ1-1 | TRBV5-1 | ASYETYRNTEAF
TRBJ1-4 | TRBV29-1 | SVAGAGPNEKLF
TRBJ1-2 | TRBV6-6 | AAGGDSIPFYGYT
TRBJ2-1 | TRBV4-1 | ASSQGGARYNEQF
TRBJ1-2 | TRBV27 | ASSLLREGGYT
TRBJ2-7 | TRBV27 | ASSFAFSGRFNEQY
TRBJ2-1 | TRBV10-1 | ASSAQQVQFEQF
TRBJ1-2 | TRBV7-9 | ASSLGGDGSNYGYT
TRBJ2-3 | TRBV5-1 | ASTQEWKEPGTDTQY
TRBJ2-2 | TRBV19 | ASTPGGGTQNTGELF
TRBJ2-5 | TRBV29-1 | SAADRGLRETQY
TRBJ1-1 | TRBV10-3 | ATGTGQNTEAF
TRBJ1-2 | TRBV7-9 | ASRMEGTGRGYT
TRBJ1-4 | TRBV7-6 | ASRFGTANEKLF